This record concerns one T cell receptor beta chain sequence. Its antigen is as yet unknown. The data belong to a study of T cell responses to AZD1222 COVID-19 vaccine. Study-level results: Donors, mostly white British, included more females; clonal diversity was possibly underestimated.

CDR3 length: 16 residues. The ends were cut back, 2 bases at V and 3 bases at J, with 15 bases in the middle. The germline V gene has CDR1 MNHEY and CDR2 SVGAGI. Libraries were prepared by immunoSEQ multiplex PCR; TCRdb keeps only in-frame clonotypes and omits some of them. The sample records more than 100,000 clones, about 90% being singletons. This chain uses TRBV6-5 with TRBJ2-3, with D perhaps being TRBD1 or TRBD2 (5 bases each). The specimen comprised peripheral blood, sampled on day 0 of AZD1222 vaccination. The clonotype originates from an adult in good health. This CDR3 is CASSYGAAGTTDTQYF. The CDR3 bases are TGTGCCAGCAGTTACGGGGCGGCCGGGACGACAGATACGCAGTATTTT.